This TCR beta chain was profiled in a study of blood T cell repertoires in COVID-19. Looking at the study overall: Samples representing acute and convalescent COVID-19 were sourced from the United States, Italy and Spain. In each case, the material was cDNA or gDNA derived from T cells, B-cell-depleted T cells, or PBMCs.

Original analysis: It was from reference gene primer amplification that nucleated cell counts were estimated. Generated by immunoSEQ multiplex PCR, the TCRdb table keeps only in-frame clones and is missing some. V, J and clone size were drawn from that table, and D and trimming were deduced from the DNA. The sample holds roughly 330,000 clones, 70% to 90% seen once. Sequencing used peripheral blood. This TCR was sampled from a woman between 45 and 60 years old with active or convalescent COVID-19.

CDR3 sequence reads: CASSLSGTNPYGYTF. CDR3 DNA: TGTGCCAGCTCACTTTCCGGGACAAATCCCTATGGCTACACCTTC. This sequence joins TRBV18 and TRBJ1-2, with D possibly TRBD1 on 6 matching bases. CDR3 length: 15 amino acids. Germline CDR1 reads KGHSH; CDR2 reads LQKENI. V shed 4 bases and J shed 4 bases, with 16 bases lying between them.